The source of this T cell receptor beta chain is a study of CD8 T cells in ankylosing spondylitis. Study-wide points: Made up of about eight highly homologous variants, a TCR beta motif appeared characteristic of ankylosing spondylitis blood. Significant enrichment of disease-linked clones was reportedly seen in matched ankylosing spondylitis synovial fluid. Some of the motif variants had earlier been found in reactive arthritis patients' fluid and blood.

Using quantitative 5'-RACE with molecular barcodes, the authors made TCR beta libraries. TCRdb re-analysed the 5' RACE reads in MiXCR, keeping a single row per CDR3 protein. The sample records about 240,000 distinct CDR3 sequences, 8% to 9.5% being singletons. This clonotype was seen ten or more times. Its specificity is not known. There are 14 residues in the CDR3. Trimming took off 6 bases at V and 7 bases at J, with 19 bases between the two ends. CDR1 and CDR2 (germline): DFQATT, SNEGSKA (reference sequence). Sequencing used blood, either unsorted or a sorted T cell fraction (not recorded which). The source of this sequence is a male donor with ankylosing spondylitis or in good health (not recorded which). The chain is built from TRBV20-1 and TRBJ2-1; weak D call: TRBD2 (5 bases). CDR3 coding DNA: TGCAGTGCACTAGAGTTTGGGGTCGAGAATGAGCAGTTCTTC. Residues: CSALEFGVENEQFF.